This T cell receptor beta chain comes out of a study of neurological immune-mediated disorders. Study-wide results and limits: One related-CDR3 cluster, identified by phylogenetic grouping, held the repertoires of 18 of 34 multiple sclerosis patients and was a possible signature.

The germline V and J ends were trimmed by 0 bases and 5 bases, with 14 bases remaining between them. Looked up from germline, CDR1 is DFQATT and CDR2 is SNEGSKA (reference sequence). This CDR3 is 15 amino acids long. In TCRdb, the 5' RACE reads were re-called with MiXCR into one record per CDR3 protein. The sample has around 58,000 distinct CDR3 sequences, more than 3% seen once; the top ten hold roughly 7%. This clonotype has ten or more counts. Its antigen is currently unknown. It was from 2 million PBMCs stored at -80 C that the unsorted libraries were obtained. Material for sequencing was PBMCs. The TCR comes from a woman in her fifties or sixties with multiple sclerosis. V usage is TRBV20-1 and J usage is TRBJ1-5; D unclear. CDR3 sequence reads: CSARDFRSPDQPQHF. The CDR3 coding sequence is TGCAGTGCTAGAGATTTCAGGTCTCCGGATCAGCCCCAGCATTTT.